These 19 T cell receptor beta chains were sequenced from one sample in a study of blood T cell repertoires in COVID-19. Repertoires were generated with immunoSEQ multiplex PCR, while TCRdb's copy carries only in-frame clones and drops some. Of 250,000 to 400,000 clones in the sample, 85% were seen once. Material for sequencing was PBMCs or T cells enriched from blood (not recorded which). The receptors here all came from a woman aged 25 to 39 who had been exposed to COVID-19.

The chain recombines TRBV4-1 with TRBJ2-3, with D unclear. The germline V gene encodes CDR1 MGHRA and CDR2 YSYEKL. V was shortened by 3 bases and J by 1 base, with 14 bases between the two germline ends. The CDR3 has 16 amino acids. CDR3 region: CASSQPGLDGTDTQYF. CDR3 DNA sequence: TGCGCCAGCAGCCAGCCCGGCCTAGACGGCACAGATACGCAGTATTTT.

Regarding this clone: The conserved final phenylalanine or tryptophan is absent from the CDR3, which likely points to a read error. No DNA is shown, since the ends of the CDR3 on it are uncertain; the CDR3 is the one TCRdb lists. The rearrangement joins TRBV27 to TRBJ1-5. Looked up from germline, CDR1 is MNHEY and CDR2 is SMNVEV (reference sequence). The CDR3 comprises 8 residues, both ends counted. The CDR3 here is CATWGGLL.

V gene TRBV27 combines with J gene TRBJ2-1; D is possibly TRBD2 (6 bases). Germline CDR1 and CDR2: MNHEY and SMNVEV (reference sequence). The CDR3 loop spans 15 amino acids. The V end lost 4 bases, the J end lost 5 bases, and 15 bases lay between the germline ends. The CDR3 sequence is CASSSLSWGDNEQFF. CDR3 DNA: TGTGCCAGCAGTTCCCTTAGCTGGGGGGACAATGAGCAGTTCTTC.

J is TRBJ1-2 and V is TRBV30; D remains ambiguous. The germline V gene has CDR1 GTSNPN and CDR2 SVGIG (reference sequence). Trimming removed 4 bases from V and 8 bases from J, with 20 bases in between. The CDR3 is made up of 14 amino acids. CDR3 region: CAWKRSRTGRGYTF. DNA of the CDR3: TGTGCCTGGAAACGCTCCCGGACGGGGAGAGGCTACACCTTC.

This chain uses TRBV9 with TRBJ1-1; maybe TRBD1 (6 bases). V was cut by 0 bases and J by 4 bases, with 10 bases left in between. There are 14 residues in the CDR3. CDR1 and CDR2 (germline): SGDLS, YYNGEE. The CDR3 DNA sequence: TGTGCCAGCAGCGTAGGCAGGGGAGTCACTGAAGCTTTCTTT. Translated, it gives CASSVGRGVTEAFF.

This sequence joins TRBV4-3 and TRBJ2-2; perhaps TRBD1 as D (5 bases). The CDR3 runs 16 residues. Germline V gives CDR1 LGHNA, CDR2 YSLEER. Trimming took 1 base from V and 6 from J, leaving 15 bases between them. The CDR3 protein is CASSQGSPVRAGELFF. CDR3 coding DNA: TGCGCCAGCAGCCAAGGATCTCCGGTCAGGGCCGGGGAGCTGTTTTTT.

The CDR3 reads CASSLDLEGTEAFF. CDR3 nucleotide sequence: TGTGCCAGCAGCTTAGATCTCGAGGGCACTGAAGCTTTCTTT. The chain uses TRBV7-9 and TRBJ1-1; D remains ambiguous. V was clipped by 1 base and J by 4 bases, with 10 bases between them. The CDR3 has 14 residues. CDR1 and CDR2 from the germline V gene are SEHNR and FQNEAQ (reference sequence).

This clone was observed a few times. The chain is built from TRBV24-1 and TRBJ1-3; D ambiguous. Germline V gene lookup returns CDR1 KGHDR and CDR2 SFDVKD. The CDR3 contains 13 residues. V dropped 9 bases and J dropped 0 bases, with 8 bases sitting between them. CDR3 DNA sequence: TGTGCCACCGCGGGAGGCTCTGGAAACACCATATATTTT. It yields the protein CATAGGSGNTIYF.

The chain couples TRBV12-3 or TRBV12-4 to TRBJ1-3, with D tentatively TRBD1 (5 bases). The V end was cut by 7 bases, the J end by 0 bases, with 7 bases between. The CDR3 is made up of 13 amino acids. The CDR3 DNA follows: TGTGCCAGCAACAGGTACTCTGGAAACACCATATATTTT. It specifies CASNRYSGNTIYF.

This clone appeared once. The V and J genes are TRBV10-3 and TRBJ2-7, with 8 bases matching TRBD1. CDR1 is ENHRY, CDR2 SYGVKD, per germline. This CDR3 has 14 residues. Germline trimming cut 7 bases from V and 2 bases from J; bases unmatched to any gene: 7. CDR3 protein: CAITADRAPYEQYF. The CDR3 region has the DNA TGTGCCATCACCGCGGACAGGGCGCCCTACGAGCAGTACTTC.

This sequence joins TRBV29-1 and TRBJ1-4; D is possibly TRBD1 (6 bases). Deletions cut 4 bases from V and 14 bases from J, with 14 bases between. The germline V gene encodes CDR1 SQVTM and CDR2 ANQGSEA. The CDR3 length is 11 residues. CDR3 protein: CSVVSGANLFF. In nucleotides, the CDR3 is TGCAGCGTTGTGTCAGGGGCTAATCTGTTTTTT.

The V and J genes are TRBV5-4 and TRBJ1-1, with 7 nucleotides matching TRBD1. The germline gives CDR1 SGHNT, CDR2 YYREEE (reference sequence). V lost 3 bases, J lost 0 bases, and 8 bases stayed unmatched. CDR3 length equals 16 residues. In DNA, the CDR3 is TGTGCCAGCAGCTGGGGGCAGGGGGGAATGAACACTGAAGCTTTCTTT. Translation gives CASSWGQGGMNTEAFF.

J is TRBJ1-3 and V is TRBV18; 7 nucleotides align to TRBD1. The CDR3 runs 15 residues. V was clipped by 2 bases and J by 2 bases; unmatched bases: 3. The V gene's germline CDR1 is KGHSH and CDR2 LQKENI. CDR3: CASSPVTGPGNTIYF. The CDR3 coding sequence is TGTGCCAGCTCACCAGTGACAGGGCCTGGAAACACCATATATTTT.

This clone was observed a handful of times. This chain joins TRBV5-4 and TRBJ2-1; 7 nucleotides align to TRBD1. Per germline, CDR1 SGHNT and CDR2 YYREEE (reference sequence). CDR3 length: 15 amino acids. The junction had 8 bases not matched to a gene; V was cut back by 0 bases and J by 8 bases. Written as DNA, the CDR3 is TGTGCCAGCAGCTTGGTAGGGGGCGGAGGTTATGAGCAGTTCTTC. It yields the protein CASSLVGGGGYEQFF.

V is TRBV19 and J is TRBJ1-2; 7 bases agree with TRBD1. CDR1 is LNHDA, CDR2 SQIVND, per germline (reference sequence). The CDR3 has 15 residues. The V segment lost 5 bases and the J segment 0 bases; nucleotides outside the gene matches: 6. The CDR3 DNA follows: TGTGCCAGTAGTGTACAGACAGGGACTAACTATGGCTACACCTTC. Translated: CASSVQTGTNYGYTF.

The chain carries TRBV6-5 and TRBJ2-2; D remains ambiguous. Between the trimmed V and J ends, which lost 8 bases and 1 base, there was a span of 8 bases. The CDR3 spans 13 residues. Germline values: CDR1 MNHEY, CDR2 SVGAGI. CDR3 amino acids: CASSAENTGELFF. The CDR3 nucleotides read TGTGCCAGCTCGGCGGAGAACACCGGGGAGCTGTTTTTT.

This clone came up a few times. The chain combines TRBV9 with TRBJ2-3, with 7 bases identical to TRBD2. This CDR3 is built from 17 residues. CDR1 is SGDLS and CDR2 is YYNGEE in the germline V gene. V was clipped by 1 base and J by 0 bases; unmatched bases: 8. The chain's CDR3 is CASSVIGSGVSTDTQYF. The CDR3 bases are TGTGCCAGCAGCGTAATTGGAAGCGGGGTCAGCACAGATACGCAGTATTTT.

This clone showed up just a few times. One junction end disagrees with the germline gene, perhaps due to a read error. The gene calls are TRBV18 and TRBJ1-2; D might be TRBD1 (6 bases). This CDR3 comprises 13 residues. Germline CDR1 and CDR2: KGHSH and LQKENI. In DNA, the CDR3 is TGTGCCAGCTCACCCTCCGGGGACAACTTCCATCACTTC. Its translation: CASSPSGDNFHHF.

The rearrangement joins TRBV14 to TRBJ2-3, with a possible D match to TRBD1 (6 bases). The V end lost 0 bases, the J end lost 5 bases, and 18 bases lay between the germline ends. Germline CDR1 and CDR2: SGHDN and FVKESK. This CDR3 has 17 residues. The DNA of the CDR3 is TGTGCCAGCAGCCAAGAACGGGATTGGGACACTAAAGATACGCAGTATTTT. As protein: CASSQERDWDTKDTQYF.